This T cell receptor (beta chain) stems from a study of blood T cell repertoires in COVID-19 (TCRdb year 2020). For the wider study: The collaborator samples originated in the United States, Italy and Spain and spanned the acute and convalescent phases of COVID-19. The repertoires were released in a freely available public database meant as a resource for research on the immune response to SARS-CoV-2. Where HLA class I and class II types were available, the types were taken from metadata supplied by the sample provider, not from assay-based typing. A de-identified subject ID, COVID-19 status, age in years and sex were almost always included in the sample metadata. The material from the prospective study consisted of cDNA or gDNA derived from T cells, B-cell-depleted T cells, or PBMCs. The samples were drawn from the first 160 participants of the ongoing ImmuneRACE study and from some 1,300 subjects provided by 6 global collaborators. Deeply sampled blood TCRbeta repertoires from subjects exposed to, actively infected with, or recovered from COVID-19 were included in the dataset. Results and caveats for the whole study, not just this receptor: Clinical and demographic metadata were provided uncurated, with the amount varying by source and participant.

For CDR1 and CDR2, the germline V gene lists SGHVS and FQNEAQ. The CDR3 runs 14 residues from the cysteine to the phenylalanine. The read is trimmed to its CDR3 DNA, 42 bases read in frame from base 1. Trimming takes 0 bases off V and 6 bases off J; junction bases not matched to a gene: 1. For this clone: The clone's antigen remains unknown. One base away there is no much larger clone; base qualities are not given.

One collaborating source in Seattle enrolled patients during active infection and followed them longitudinally through the course of disease. The collaborating institutions used their own protocols to collect whole blood in K2EDTA tubes. For TCRbeta analysis, collaborators shipped samples as frozen whole blood, isolated PBMCs, or DNA extracted from either of those sample types. TCRbeta CDR3 regions were amplified from genomic DNA by means of the immunoSEQ Assay, a bias-controlled multiplex PCR. The authors' pipeline ran thus. Nucleated cell counts per sample were estimated from amplification of reference gene primers within the assay. To quantify the absolute abundance of each unique TCRbeta CDR3 rearrangement, sequence reads were collapsed and filtered. For each sample, productive Simpson clonality was calculated as the square root of Simpson's diversity index over productive rearrangements. What TCRdb holds here is the immuneACCESS table cut down to in-frame rearrangements. Part of the clones is not present; checked against another copy, under half of the missing clones reflect an unresolved V gene, and the others are unexplained. V, J and clone size reflect that table, while D and trimming were determined from the DNA. The sample table holds roughly 290,000 clones, of which around 82% were seen once. The ten most abundant clones make up roughly 14% of the sample.

This receptor was identified in a person aged 70 to 85 with COVID-19, enrolled during active disease. The chain was built from TRBV7-8 and TRBJ1-5; 8 junctional bases match TRBD1. The specimen was peripheral blood. DNA sequence: TGTGCCAGCAGCTTAGCGGACAGGGTTCAGCCCCAGCATTTT. Its coded protein is CASSLADRVQPQHF.